This passage covers 10 T cell receptor beta chains from one sample sequenced in a study of identifying expanded T cells in peripheral blood. Clones were sequenced by immunoSEQ multiplex PCR, and TCRdb holds only the in-frame ones, with some missing. Of 75,000 to 90,000 clones in the sample, just under 85% were seen once. The sample consisted of blood. The receptor source for this set is a person aged 18 to 75 in good health.

This rearrangement joins TRBV9 to TRBJ2-2, with a tentative D call TRBD1 (5 bases). V shed 4 bases and J shed 5 bases, with 18 bases lying between them. The CDR3 length is 16 residues. The germline V gene encodes CDR1 SGDLS and CDR2 YYNGEE. The CDR3 protein is CASSPNSVRETGELFF. The CDR3 nucleotides are TGTGCCAGCAGCCCTAACAGTGTCAGGGAAACCGGGGAGCTGTTTTTT. The entire variable domain, with the rest obtained from reference TRBV9 and TRBJ2-2, is as follows: DSGVTQTPKHLITATGQRVTLRCSPRSGDLSVYWYQQSLDQGLQFLIQYYNGEERAKGNILERFSAQQFPDLHSELNLSSLELGDSALYFCASSPNSVRETGELFFGEGSRLTVL.

The chain carries TRBV6-6 and TRBJ2-3; D gene uncertain. This CDR3 has 14 residues. Germline V lookup: CDR1 MNHNY, CDR2 SVGAGI (reference sequence). V shed 3 bases and J shed 7 bases, with 14 bases lying between them. CDR3 protein: CASSYIGVGNTQYF. CDR3 DNA: TGTGCCAGCAGTTATATTGGGGTTGGGAATACGCAGTATTTT.

The chain employs TRBV30 and TRBJ2-2; D may correspond to TRBD1 or TRBD2 (5 bases each). Germline V CDR1 and CDR2: GTSNPN, SVGIG (reference sequence). The germline V and J ends were trimmed by 0 bases and 4 bases, with 15 bases remaining between them. The CDR3 has 16 amino acids. The CDR3 coding sequence is TGTGCCTGGAGTGTACGGGTGAGGGGCGGCACCGGGGAGCTGTTTTTT. Amino acid sequence: CAWSVRVRGGTGELFF.

Written as DNA, the CDR3 is TGTGCCAGCAGTTACGGTCTAGTTGCCGGGGAGCTGTTTTTT. Protein product: CASSYGLVAGELFF. The chain recombines TRBV6-5 with TRBJ2-2, with unresolved D. V was trimmed by 2 bases and J by 6 bases, leaving 10 bases between them. CDR1 and CDR2 (germline): MNHEY, SVGAGI. The CDR3 is 14 residues long.

The chain has TRBV5-1 and TRBJ2-1; 14 positions agree with TRBD2. CDR1 and CDR2 from the germline V gene are SGHRS and YFSETQ. The CDR3 is made up of 16 amino acids. V shed 4 bases and J 1 base; nucleotides not matched to a gene: 1. CDR3 residues: CASSRTSGRSYNEQFF. CDR3 DNA sequence: TGCGCCAGCAGCCGGACTAGCGGGAGGTCCTACAATGAGCAGTTCTTC.

This clone was detected only once. V is TRBV19 and J is TRBJ2-5; maybe TRBD1 (5 bases). Deletions cut 6 bases from V and 5 bases from J, with 19 bases between. The CDR3 has 15 amino acids. CDR1 LNHDA and CDR2 SQIVND come from the germline V gene (reference sequence). The chain's CDR3 is CASSATGVAWETQYF. The CDR3 coding sequence is TGTGCCAGTAGCGCAACAGGCGTTGCTTGGGAGACCCAGTACTTC.

As regards this clone: Relative to the germline gene, one junction end is altered; a read error may explain this. The chain joins TRBV7-7 to TRBJ2-3, with 8 bases lining up with TRBD1. This CDR3 region has 16 residues. CDR1 is SSHAT and CDR2 is FNYEAQ in the germline V gene (reference sequence). The CDR3 loop reads CASSLGQGRATDTQYF. The CDR3 nucleotides read TGTGCTAGCAGCTTAGGACAGGGACGCGCCACAGATACGCAGTATTTT. The variable domain in full, with the rest retrieved from reference TRBV7-7 and TRBJ2-3, is GAGVSQSPRYKVTKRGQDVTLRCDPISSHATLYWYQQALGQGPEFLTYFNYEAQPDKSGLPSDRFSAERPEGSISTLTIQRTEQRDSAMYRCASSLGQGRATDTQYFGPGTRLTVL.

The chain links TRBV5-5 to TRBJ2-7, with D hard to call. Germline values: CDR1 SGHKS, CDR2 YYEKEE (reference sequence). Trimming removed 0 bases from V and 0 bases from J, with 7 bases in between. The CDR3 extends over 14 amino acids. The CDR3 here is CASSLDSNSYEQYF. The CDR3 DNA reads TGTGCCAGCAGCTTGGATTCGAACTCCTACGAGCAGTACTTC.

The chain uses TRBV7-8 and TRBJ1-1; D is unresolved. Trimming left V 3 bases short and J 4 bases short, with 12 bases between. The CDR3 has 14 amino acids. Per the germline V gene, CDR1 is SGHVS and CDR2 is FQNEAQ. The CDR3 loop reads CASSFGTRGTEAFF. CDR3 DNA: TGTGCCAGCAGCTTCGGCACTCGCGGCACTGAAGCTTTCTTT.

This clone showed up just once. This chain connects TRBV27 to TRBJ2-7, with TRBD1 as a possible D gene (5 bases). Trimming removed 5 bases at V and 6 bases at J, with 23 bases between. The CDR3 loop spans 16 amino acids. Germline CDR1 and CDR2: MNHEY and SMNVEV (reference sequence). In DNA, the CDR3 is TGTGCCAGCAGTCTTGCCGCAGGGTCTACGGTATCCGAGCAGTACTTC. It specifies CASSLAAGSTVSEQYF.